These T cell receptor beta chains were read from a single sample in a study of OX40 agonist ivuxolimab in advanced cancers. The data were produced by immunoSEQ multiplex PCR, yet TCRdb's version contains in-frame clones alone and is incomplete. Of roughly 57,000 clones detected, 84% appear once; the ten largest clones hold approximately 13%. The input for sequencing was CD4+ or CD8+ T cells sorted from blood, taken in a trial of the OX40 agonist ivuxolimab. These receptors all come from an adult with an advanced solid tumor such as melanoma, head and neck, liver or kidney cancer. Both conserved end residues are part of each CDR3. The D gene is left open where the match is weak. Clone size appears in some rows only: once, few, many, or a class for an expanded clone.

TRBV6-1	13	.	TRBJ1-5	.	CASSEVENQPQHF	TGTGCCAGCAGTGAAGTGGAAAATCAGCCCCAGCATTTT
TRBV18	15	.	TRBJ2-3	.	CASSSRPEGADTQYF	TGTGCCAGCTCATCACGCCCGGAGGGCGCAGATACGCAGTATTTT
TRBV7-9	17	.	TRBJ2-3	TRBD2	CASTLGGLAGFTDTQYF	TGTGCCAGCACCCTGGGAGGACTAGCGGGGTTCACAGATACGCAGTATTTT
TRBV19	13	.	TRBJ1-1	.	CASTPQGNTEAFF	TGTGCCAGTACCCCACAGGGGAACACTGAAGCTTTCTTT
TRBV28	13	once	TRBJ1-5	.	CASRRSTGQPQHF	TGTGCCAGCAGGCGCTCGACAGGTCAGCCCCAGCATTTT
TRBV13	17	.	TRBJ2-7	.	CASSFYRVRMNSYEQYF	TGTGCCAGCAGCTTTTACAGGGTGAGGATGAACTCCTACGAGCAGTACTTC
TRBV6-5	15	.	TRBJ2-1	TRBD2	CASSSGTSGTNEQFF	TGTGCCAGCAGTTCCGGGACTAGCGGGACCAATGAGCAGTTCTTC
TRBV4-1	17	.	TRBJ2-3	TRBD2	CASSPGTSGRRTDTQYF	TGCGCCAGCAGCCCCGGGACTAGCGGGAGGCGCACAGATACGCAGTATTTT
TRBV6-5	15	.	TRBJ2-3	TRBD1	CASSYVGQNTDTQYF	TGTGCCAGCAGTTACGTGGGACAGAACACAGATACGCAGTATTTT
TRBV6-1	15	.	TRBJ1-4	.	CASSADTPTNEKLFF	TGTGCCAGCAGTGCGGACACCCCAACTAATGAAAAACTGTTTTTT
TRBV2	15	.	TRBJ1-3	TRBD1	CASSNVRGSGNTIYF	TGTGCCAGCAGTAATGTCAGGGGGTCTGGAAACACCATATATTTT
TRBV5-1	13	.	TRBJ2-7	.	CASSLATSYEQYF	TGCGCCAGCAGCTTGGCGACCTCCTACGAGCAGTACTTC
TRBV19	17	.	TRBJ1-5	TRBD1	CATGGGQATYSNQPQHF	TGTGCCACAGGAGGGGGACAGGCCACTTATAGCAATCAGCCCCAGCATTTT
TRBV28	15	.	TRBJ2-7	TRBD1	CASSSPGTGGREQYF	TGTGCCAGCAGCTCGCCCGGGACAGGGGGGAGGGAGCAGTACTTC
TRBV7-9	13	.	TRBJ2-2	.	CASSPVATGELFF	TGTGCCAGCAGCCCTGTGGCGACCGGGGAGCTGTTTTTT
TRBV27	15	.	TRBJ1-2	TRBD1	CASSPQQGVRYGYTF	TGTGCCAGCAGTCCCCAACAGGGGGTGAGGTATGGCTACACCTTC
TRBV10-1	13	.	TRBJ2-1	.	CASSDGQYNEQFF	TGCGCCAGCAGTGACGGCCAATACAATGAGCAGTTCTTC
TRBV5-1	17	.	TRBJ2-3	TRBD2	CASSIRTSGASTNTQYF	TGCGCCAGCAGCATTCGGACTAGCGGGGCCTCCACGAATACGCAGTATTTT
TRBV4-1	15	.	TRBJ2-5	.	CASSQVVGGAETQYF	TGCGCCAGCAGCCAAGTGGTGGGGGGGGCAGAGACCCAGTACTTC
TRBV7-9	17	.	TRBJ2-1	TRBD2	CASSYQRGLAGRNEQFF	TGTGCCAGCAGCTACCAGAGGGGACTAGCGGGTCGGAATGAGCAGTTCTTC
TRBV27	15	medium-sized	TRBJ2-7	.	CASSRDGTVSYEQYF	TGTGCCAGCAGTCGGGACGGAACCGTCTCCTACGAGCAGTACTTC
TRBV27	11	.	TRBJ1-1	.	CANDSGTEAFF	TGTGCCAACGACTCAGGCACTGAAGCTTTCTTT
TRBV30	15	.	TRBJ2-5	TRBD2	CAWSELAGGKETQYF	TGTGCCTGGAGTGAACTAGCGGGAGGGAAAGAGACCCAGTACTTC
TRBV28	17	.	TRBJ2-1	TRBD2	CASTPPRRSGSYNEQFF	TGTGCCAGCACGCCCCCACGAAGAAGCGGGAGCTACAATGAGCAGTTCTTC
TRBV6-5	14	once	TRBJ1-6	.	CASSNSGARSPLHF	TGTGCCAGCAGCAACTCGGGGGCACGGTCACCCCTCCACTTT
TRBV5-4	13	.	TRBJ2-7	.	CASSLAGLHEQYF	TGTGCCAGCAGCTTGGCGGGGCTCCACGAGCAGTACTTC
TRBV6-5	13	.	TRBJ2-7	.	CASSWGPEAEQYF	TGTGCCAGCAGTTGGGGACCCGAGGCTGAGCAGTACTTC
TRBV11-2	14	.	TRBJ2-1	.	CASSLGTTYNEQFF	TGTGCCAGCAGCTTAGGGACTACCTACAATGAGCAGTTCTTC
TRBV19	16	.	TRBJ2-6	.	CASSISPFPGANVLTF	TGTGCCAGTAGTATATCCCCGTTCCCTGGGGCCAACGTCCTGACTTTC
TRBV27	12	.	TRBJ2-7	.	CASMAGKYEQYF	TGTGCCAGCATGGCAGGGAAATACGAGCAGTACTTC
TRBV11-2	14	medium-sized	TRBJ1-3	TRBD1	CASSIGGGGNTIYF	TGTGCCAGCAGCATAGGAGGGGGCGGAAACACCATATATTTT
TRBV7-9	14	.	TRBJ1-1	.	CASSSPWGNTEAFF	TGTGCCAGCAGCTCACCATGGGGTAACACTGAAGCTTTCTTT
TRBV5-1	16	.	TRBJ1-3	.	CASSLMVPNSGNTIYF	TGCGCCAGCAGCTTGATGGTCCCCAACTCTGGAAACACCATATATTTT
TRBV10-3	13	.	TRBJ2-7	.	CATGGSGRYEQYF	TGTGCCACCGGGGGCAGCGGACGGTACGAGCAGTACTTC
TRBV30	12	.	TRBJ1-2	.	CAWVDTNYGYTF	TGTGCCTGGGTGGACACTAACTATGGCTACACCTTC
TRBV2	16	.	TRBJ1-2	TRBD1	CASRRQGARRDYGYTF	TGTGCCAGCAGACGCCAGGGGGCGCGGCGTGACTATGGCTACACCTTC
TRBV21-1	14	few	TRBJ2-1	.	CASSSQREVCEQFF	TGTGCCAGCAGCTCCCAGCGGGAGGTTTGTGAGCAGTTCTTC
TRBV9	14	.	TRBJ2-3	.	CASSVVGGTDTQYF	TGTGCCAGCAGCGTAGTCGGAGGCACAGATACGCAGTATTTT
TRBV19	15	.	TRBJ2-5	TRBD2	CASSRVLAGAETQYF	TGTGCCAGTAGTAGGGTACTAGCGGGAGCTGAGACCCAGTACTTC
TRBV21-1	13	.	TRBJ2-7	.	CASSKRTAYEQYF	TGTGCCAGCAGCAAAAGGACAGCCTACGAGCAGTACTTC
TRBV18	16	.	TRBJ2-7	.	CASSPRVGFGDYEQYF	TGTGCCAGCTCACCACGTGTGGGGTTCGGGGACTACGAGCAGTACTTC
TRBV6-6	13	.	TRBJ1-1	.	CASSSDRFTEAFF	TGTGCCAGCAGTTCAGACAGGTTTACTGAAGCTTTCTTT
TRBV4-2	15	.	TRBJ1-6	.	CASSQDASLDSPLHF	TGTGCCAGCAGCCAAGATGCCAGCCTTGATTCACCCCTCCACTTT
TRBV7-9	12	.	TRBJ2-3	.	CASSVWGDTQYF	TGTGCCAGCAGCGTGTGGGGAGATACGCAGTATTTT